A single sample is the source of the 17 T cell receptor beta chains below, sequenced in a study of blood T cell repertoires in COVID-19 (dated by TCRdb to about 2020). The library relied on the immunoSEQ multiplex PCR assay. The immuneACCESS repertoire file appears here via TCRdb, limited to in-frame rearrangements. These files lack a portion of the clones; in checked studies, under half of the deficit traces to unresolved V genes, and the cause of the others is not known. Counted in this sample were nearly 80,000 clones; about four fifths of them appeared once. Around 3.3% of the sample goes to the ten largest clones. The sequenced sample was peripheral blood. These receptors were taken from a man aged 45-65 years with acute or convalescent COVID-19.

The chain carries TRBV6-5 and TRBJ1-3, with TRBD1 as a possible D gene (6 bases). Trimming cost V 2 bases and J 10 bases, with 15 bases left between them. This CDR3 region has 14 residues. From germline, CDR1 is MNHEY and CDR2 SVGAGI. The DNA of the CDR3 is TGTGCCAGCAGTTACAGCAGGGGCGAAACAACCATATATTTT. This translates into CASSYSRGETTIYF.

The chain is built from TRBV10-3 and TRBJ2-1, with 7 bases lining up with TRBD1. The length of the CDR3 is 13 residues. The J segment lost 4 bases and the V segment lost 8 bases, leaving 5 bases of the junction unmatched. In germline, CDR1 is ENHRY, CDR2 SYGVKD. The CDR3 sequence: CAIRSGQYNEQFF. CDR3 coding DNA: TGTGCCATCCGGTCGGGACAGTACAATGAGCAGTTCTTC.

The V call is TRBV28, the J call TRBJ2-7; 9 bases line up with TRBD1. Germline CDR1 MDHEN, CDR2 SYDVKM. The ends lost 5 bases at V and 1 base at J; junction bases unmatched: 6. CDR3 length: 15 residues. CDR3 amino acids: CASSNRGRSSYEQYF. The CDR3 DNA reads TGTGCCAGCAGTAACAGGGGGCGTTCGTCCTACGAGCAGTACTTC.

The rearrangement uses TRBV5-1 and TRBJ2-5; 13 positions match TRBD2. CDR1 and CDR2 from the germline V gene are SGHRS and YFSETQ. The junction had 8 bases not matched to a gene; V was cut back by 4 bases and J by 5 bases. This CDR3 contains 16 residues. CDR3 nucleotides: TGCGCCAGCAGCATTACTAGCGGGGGGGCCTCCGAGACCCAGTACTTC. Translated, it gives CASSITSGGASETQYF. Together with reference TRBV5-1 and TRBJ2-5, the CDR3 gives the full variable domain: KAGVTQTPRYLIKTRGQQVTLSCSPISGHRSVSWYQQTPGQGLQFLFEYFSETQRNKGNFPGRFSGRQFSNSRSEMNVSTLELGDSALYLCASSITSGGASETQYFGPGTRLLVL.

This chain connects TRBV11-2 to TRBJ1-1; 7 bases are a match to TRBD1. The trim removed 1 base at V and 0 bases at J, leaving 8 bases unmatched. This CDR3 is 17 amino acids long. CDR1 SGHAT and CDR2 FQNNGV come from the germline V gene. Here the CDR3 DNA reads TGTGCCAGCAGCTTAGCCAATCGACAGGGCTTGAACACTGAAGCTTTCTTT. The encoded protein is CASSLANRQGLNTEAFF.

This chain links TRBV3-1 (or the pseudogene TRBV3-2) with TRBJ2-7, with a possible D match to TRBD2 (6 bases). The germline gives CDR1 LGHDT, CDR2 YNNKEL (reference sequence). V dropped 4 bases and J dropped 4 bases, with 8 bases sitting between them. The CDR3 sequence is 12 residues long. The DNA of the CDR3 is TGTGCCAGCAGCCCCCGGGGGTACGAGCAGTACTTC. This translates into CASSPRGYEQYF.

The CDR3 bases are TGTGCCAGCAGCTTCCAGGGCCCCACTGAAGCTTTCTTT. Encoded protein: CASSFQGPTEAFF. This sequence joins TRBV5-4 and TRBJ1-1; D possibly corresponds to TRBD1 (5 bases). The CDR3 spans 13 residues. V was clipped by 2 bases and J by 4 bases, with 9 bases between them. Germline V gene data show CDR1 as SGHNT and CDR2 as YYREEE (reference sequence).

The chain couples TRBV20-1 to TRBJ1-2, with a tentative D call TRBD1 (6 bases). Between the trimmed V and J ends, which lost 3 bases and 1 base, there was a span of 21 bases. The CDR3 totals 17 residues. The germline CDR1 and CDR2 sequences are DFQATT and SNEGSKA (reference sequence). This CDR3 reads CSASTGGGRGYNYGYTF. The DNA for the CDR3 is TGCAGTGCTAGTACCGGGGGGGGCCGAGGATATAACTATGGCTACACCTTC.

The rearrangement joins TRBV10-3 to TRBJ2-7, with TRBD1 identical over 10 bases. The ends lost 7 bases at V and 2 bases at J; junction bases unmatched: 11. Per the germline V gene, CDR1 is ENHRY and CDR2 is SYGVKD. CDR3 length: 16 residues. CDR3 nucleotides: TGTGCCATCACCGACCAGAGGGACAGGGGAACCTACGAGCAGTACTTC. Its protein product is CAITDQRDRGTYEQYF.

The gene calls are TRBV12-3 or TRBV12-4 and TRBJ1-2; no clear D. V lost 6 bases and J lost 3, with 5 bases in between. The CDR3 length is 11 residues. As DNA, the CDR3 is TGTGCCAGCAGCCGGGACTATGGCTACACCTTC. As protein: CASSRDYGYTF.

In DNA form, the CDR3 reads TGTGCCAGCAGCGTAGCCGGGTTGTCGAACACTGAAGCTTTCTTT. It codes for CASSVAGLSNTEAFF. This rearrangement joins TRBV9 to TRBJ1-1; D is undetermined. CDR1 is SGDLS, CDR2 YYNGEE, per germline. Between the trimmed V and J ends, which lost 0 bases and 1 base, there was a span of 10 bases. This CDR3 spans 15 amino acids.

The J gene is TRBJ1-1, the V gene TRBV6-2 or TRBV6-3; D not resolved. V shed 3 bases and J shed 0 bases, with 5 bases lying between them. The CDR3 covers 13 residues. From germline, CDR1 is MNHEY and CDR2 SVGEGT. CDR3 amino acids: CASSYIMNTEAFF. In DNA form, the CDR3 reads TGTGCCAGCAGTTATATAATGAACACTGAAGCTTTCTTT.

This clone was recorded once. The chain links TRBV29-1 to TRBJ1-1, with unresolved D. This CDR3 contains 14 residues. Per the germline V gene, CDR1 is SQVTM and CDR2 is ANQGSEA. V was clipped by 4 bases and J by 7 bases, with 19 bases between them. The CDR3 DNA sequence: TGCAGCGTTGGGCGGAGGACCGGACGGAGTGAAGCTTTCTTT. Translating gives CSVGRRTGRSEAFF.

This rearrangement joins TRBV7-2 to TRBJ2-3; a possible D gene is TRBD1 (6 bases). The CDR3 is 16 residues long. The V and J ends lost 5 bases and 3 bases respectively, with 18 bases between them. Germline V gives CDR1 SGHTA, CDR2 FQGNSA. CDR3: CASSPYRTVVTDTQYF. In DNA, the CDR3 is TGTGCCAGCAGCCCTTATCGGACAGTAGTGACAGATACGCAGTATTTT.

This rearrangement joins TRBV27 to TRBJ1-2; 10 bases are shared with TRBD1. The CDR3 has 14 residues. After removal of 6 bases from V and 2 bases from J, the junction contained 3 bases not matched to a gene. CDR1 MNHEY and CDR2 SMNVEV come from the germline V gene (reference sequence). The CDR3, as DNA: TGTGCCAGCAGGGGACAGGGGTGGAACTATGGCTACACCTTC. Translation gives CASRGQGWNYGYTF.

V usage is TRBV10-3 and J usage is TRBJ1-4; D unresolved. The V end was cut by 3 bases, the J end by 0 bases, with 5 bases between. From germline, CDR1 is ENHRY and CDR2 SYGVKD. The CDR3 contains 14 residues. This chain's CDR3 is CAISEGATNEKLFF. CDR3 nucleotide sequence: TGTGCCATCAGTGAAGGAGCAACTAATGAAAAACTGTTTTTT.

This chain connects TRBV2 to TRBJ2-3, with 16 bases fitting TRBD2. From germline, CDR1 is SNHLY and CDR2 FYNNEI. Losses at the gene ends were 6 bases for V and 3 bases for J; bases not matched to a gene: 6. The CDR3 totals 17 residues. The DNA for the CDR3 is TGTGCCAGCAGGCCGGGACTAGCGGGAGGGCCGACAGATACGCAGTATTTT. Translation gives CASRPGLAGGPTDTQYF.